Below are 25 T cell receptor beta chains sequenced from a single sample in a study of response to subunit inactivated influenza vaccine. MiXCR, run by TCRdb on the RT-PCR reads, gives a single entry per CDR3 protein. The sample lists around 200,000 distinct CDR3 sequences, around 9.2% seen once, with 11% in the top ten. The source was non-naive T cells sorted from PBMCs, collected on the day of vaccination. These receptors originate from a man aged 50-59 years who received an inactivated influenza vaccine.

A few counts support this clonotype. The gene calls are TRBV7-8 and TRBJ2-3; the match to TRBD2 covers 9 bases. The CDR3 totals 16 residues. The germline V gene has CDR1 SGHVS and CDR2 FQNEAQ. V trimming: 0 bases; J trimming: 3 bases; junction bases outside the gene matches: 4. This CDR3 reads CASSLAAGGPTDTQYF. CDR3 sequence (DNA): TGTGCCAGCAGCTTAGCGGCGGGAGGGCCAACAGATACGCAGTATTTT. The whole variable domain, filled in from reference TRBV7-8 and TRBJ2-3, reads GAGVSQSPRYKVAKRGQDVALRCDPISGHVSLFWYQQALGQGPEFLTYFQNEAQLDKSGLPSDRFFAERPEGSVSTLKIQRTQQEDSAVYLCASSLAAGGPTDTQYFGPGTRLTVL.

This clonotype was counted at least ten times. V usage is TRBV9 and J usage is TRBJ2-6; TRBD1 matches 10 bases. The germline CDR1 and CDR2 sequences are SGDLS and YYNGEE. V was clipped by 4 bases and J by 2 bases; unmatched bases: 6. This CDR3 is 17 amino acids long. The CDR3 DNA sequence: TGTGCCAGCAGCATGGGACAGGGGATTGCTGGGGCCAACGTCCTGACTTTC. Its translation: CASSMGQGIAGANVLTF.

V gene TRBV6-2 or TRBV6-3 combines with J gene TRBJ2-7, with TRBD1 matching over 8 bases. Germline assignment: CDR1 MNHEY and CDR2 SVGEGT. CDR3 length: 15 residues. V shed 7 bases and J 1 base; nucleotides not matched to a gene: 9. In DNA form, the CDR3 reads TGTGCCAGCACCCAGGGGGCAATGGTATCCTACGAGCAGTACTTC. It specifies CASTQGAMVSYEQYF.

The chain recombines TRBV6-5 with TRBJ2-7; D might be TRBD1 (5 bases). The CDR3 runs to 15 residues. Trimming removed 2 bases at V and 0 bases at J, with 11 bases between. CDR1 and CDR2 from the germline V gene are MNHEY and SVGAGI. DNA for the CDR3: TGTGCCAGCAGTTACGACAGTAGGAGCTCCTACGAGCAGTACTTC. This translates into CASSYDSRSSYEQYF.

This clonotype was counted a few times. The chain carries TRBV2 and TRBJ2-5; 7 nucleotides match TRBD1. The CDR3 is 13 amino acids. CDR1 is SNHLY, CDR2 FYNNEI, per germline. J lost 5 bases, V lost 3 bases, and 3 bases had no gene match. CDR3 amino acids: CASSEGQIETQYF. The CDR3 DNA is TGTGCCAGCAGTGAGGGACAGATCGAGACCCAGTACTTC.

This clonotype was detected only a few times. V and J are TRBV20-1 and TRBJ1-1; 8 bases are a match to TRBD1. The CDR3 runs to 12 residues. The germline V gene has CDR1 DFQATT and CDR2 SNEGSKA (reference sequence). V shed 7 bases and J 4 bases; nucleotides not matched to a gene: 5. In DNA, the CDR3 is TGCAGTGTTCGGACAGGGACCACTGAAGCTTTCTTT. Its protein product is CSVRTGTTEAFF.

A few counts support this clonotype. The chain recombines TRBV10-3 with TRBJ1-2; 8 bases agree with TRBD1. CDR3 length: 15 residues. Germline lookup yields CDR1 ENHRY and CDR2 SYGVKD. V lost 6 bases to trimming and J lost 1 base; unmatched junction nucleotides: 7. CDR3 loop: CAIRGGQVNNYGYTF. CDR3 DNA sequence: TGTGCCATCAGAGGGGGACAGGTTAATAACTATGGCTACACCTTC.

This clonotype was recorded many times. The gene calls are TRBV5-6 and TRBJ2-1; D may be TRBD1 (5 bases). This CDR3 contains 15 residues. The V and J ends lost 0 bases and 4 bases respectively, with 11 bases between them. Germline V CDR1 and CDR2: SGHDT, YYEEEE. CDR3 region: CASSLGQGIYNEQFF. CDR3 DNA sequence: TGTGCCAGCAGCTTGGGGCAGGGCATTTACAATGAGCAGTTCTTC. The whole variable domain, remainder taken from reference TRBV5-6 and TRBJ2-1, is DAGVTQSPTHLIKTRGQQVTLRCSPKSGHDTVSWYQQALGQGPQFIFQYYEEEERQRGNFPDRFSGHQFPNYSSELNVNALLLGDSALYLCASSLGQGIYNEQFFGPGTRLTVL.

This chain uses TRBV20-1 with TRBJ2-3; D ambiguous. Germline V gene lookup returns CDR1 DFQATT and CDR2 SNEGSKA (reference sequence). This CDR3 contains 12 residues. Trimming stripped 7 bases from V and 0 bases from J, with 8 bases between. Written as DNA, the CDR3 is TGCAGTGTGGAGACTAGCACAGATACGCAGTATTTT. Translated, it gives CSVETSTDTQYF.

The chain employs TRBV7-9 and TRBJ1-1; no definite D call. Germline values: CDR1 SEHNR, CDR2 FQNEAQ (reference sequence). The CDR3 has 11 amino acids. Trimming took off 1 base at V and 10 bases at J, with 7 bases between the two ends. In DNA form, the CDR3 reads TGTGCCAGCAGCTTAGGGCATGGAGCTTTCTTT. Its protein is CASSLGHGAFF.

This chain connects TRBV6-1 to TRBJ2-7, with a weak D call TRBD1 (5 bases). Trimming took 6 bases from V and 4 from J, leaving 19 bases between them. CDR1 and CDR2 (germline): MNHNS, SASEGT. This CDR3 spans 15 amino acids. The CDR3, as DNA: TGTGCCAGCAGCCTCTCAGATGGGGCGCTTTACGAGCAGTACTTC. Encoded protein: CASSLSDGALYEQYF.

This clonotype appeared a few times. The chain combines TRBV27 with TRBJ1-6; a weak D match, TRBD1 (5 bases). The V and J ends lost 3 bases and 2 bases respectively, with 11 bases between them. CDR3 size: 16 residues. Germline V gene data show CDR1 as MNHEY and CDR2 as SMNVEV (reference sequence). The CDR3 DNA reads as TGTGCCAGCAGTTTGACCGGGGGGACCTATAATTCACCCCTCCACTTT. Translated: CASSLTGGTYNSPLHF.

CDR3 sequence reads: CASSKGGDTTDTQYF. CDR3 in DNA: TGTGCCAGCAGCAAAGGAGGGGACACCACAGATACGCAGTATTTT. This chain connects TRBV21-1 to TRBJ2-3; no DNA check was done on the table's D call, TRBD1. TRBV21-1 is marked as a pseudogene. The CDR3 is 15 amino acids.

This clonotype was seen more than once but under ten times. The rearrangement links TRBV5-5 to TRBJ1-5; TRBD1 is a possible D gene (6 bases). This CDR3 has 14 residues. The V gene's germline CDR1 is SGHKS and CDR2 YYEKEE (reference sequence). V was cut by 4 bases and J by 2 bases, with 10 bases left in between. The CDR3 DNA reads as TGTGCCAGCAGCACCGGGACACGCAATCAGCCCCAGCATTTT. Its translation is CASSTGTRNQPQHF.

The CDR3: CASSLGSGMQETQYF. The CDR3 DNA follows: TGTGCCAGCAGCTTAGGAAGCGGGATGCAAGAGACCCAGTACTTC. The rearrangement joins TRBV7-6 to TRBJ2-5; 7 bases map to TRBD2. Unmatched junction bases numbered 4, after V lost 1 base and J lost 2 bases. Per germline, CDR1 SGHVS and CDR2 FNYEAQ. The CDR3 spans 15 residues.

This clonotype was found a few times. The chain combines TRBV5-6 with TRBJ2-6; 11 bases match TRBD1. The CDR3 is 19 amino acids. Trimming took 4 bases from V and 0 from J; bases not matched to a gene: 9. CDR1 and CDR2 (germline): SGHDT, YYEEEE. CDR3 in DNA: TGTGCCAGCAGCGGGACAGGGGGACTCCGGATCTCTGGGGCCAACGTCCTGACTTTC. It encodes CASSGTGGLRISGANVLTF. Using reference TRBV5-6 and TRBJ2-6 for the parts outside the CDR3, the full variable domain is DAGVTQSPTHLIKTRGQQVTLRCSPKSGHDTVSWYQQALGQGPQFIFQYYEEEERQRGNFPDRFSGHQFPNYSSELNVNALLLGDSALYLCASSGTGGLRISGANVLTFGAGSRLTVL.

This clonotype has more than one count but fewer than ten. The chain is built from TRBV25-1 and TRBJ1-2; D possibly corresponds to TRBD1 (6 bases). The ends were cut back, 4 bases at V and 5 bases at J, with 11 bases in the middle. The CDR3 runs to 13 residues. Germline lookup yields CDR1 MGHDK and CDR2 SYGVNS. The DNA for the CDR3 is TGTGCCAGCAGTGTGGGAAGGGGGTATGGCTACACCTTC. Translated: CASSVGRGYGYTF.

The chain couples TRBV28 to TRBJ1-6, with D possibly being TRBD1 (5 bases). The CDR3 spans 13 residues. CDR1 and CDR2 from the germline V gene are MDHEN and SYDVKM. V lost 8 bases, J lost 8 bases, and 13 bases lay in between. CDR3 DNA: TGTGCCAGCCGCAGGGAGTACGATTCACCCCTCCACTTT. Protein product: CASRREYDSPLHF.

The rearrangement joins TRBV4-1 to TRBJ2-6; the match to TRBD1 covers 9 bases. V trimming: 0 bases; J trimming: 7 bases; junction bases outside the gene matches: 13. The CDR3 covers 19 residues. Germline values: CDR1 MGHRA, CDR2 YSYEKL. CDR3 DNA: TGCGCCAGCAGCCAAGATTCGGGACAGGGAGTACGGGTTGCCAACGTCCTGACTTTC. Its translation: CASSQDSGQGVRVANVLTF.

This clonotype was observed many times. This chain joins TRBV5-1 and TRBJ2-5, with TRBD2 identical over 10 bases. CDR1 is SGHRS, CDR2 YFSETQ, per germline. V gave up 4 bases and J gave up 5 bases; unmatched junction bases: 11. The CDR3 runs 16 residues. The CDR3 nucleotides are TGCGCCAGCAGCCTAAACCTAGCGGGAGTCCGGGAGACCCAGTACTTC. Translated, it gives CASSLNLAGVRETQYF.

This clonotype has ten or more counts. The V gene is TRBV10-2, the J gene TRBJ1-4; D unclear. V lost 0 bases, J lost 2 bases, and 13 bases lay in between. Germline loops: CDR1 WSHSY, CDR2 SAAADI. The CDR3 contains 17 residues. In DNA form, the CDR3 reads TGCGCCAGCAGTGAGTCGACCCTCTGGCGGACTAATGAAAAACTGTTTTTT. The encoded protein is CASSESTLWRTNEKLFF.

This clonotype showed up many times. The chain couples TRBV4-2 to TRBJ1-6; possible D gene TRBD1, 5 bases. Per germline, CDR1 LGHNA and CDR2 YNFKEQ. V was trimmed by 2 bases and J by 10 bases, leaving 12 bases between them. The length of the CDR3 is 14 residues. DNA for the CDR3: TGTGCCAGCAGCCAAACAGGATCGGACTCACCCCTCCACTTT. Encoded protein: CASSQTGSDSPLHF.

In its sample, this clonotype was seen many times. The chain uses TRBV6-1 and TRBJ1-1, with TRBD1 matching 9 bases. The CDR3 sequence is 17 residues long. CDR1 and CDR2 (germline): MNHNS, SASEGT. The ends lost 6 bases at V and 1 base at J; junction bases unmatched: 12. The CDR3 sequence: CASRPDRGKGGNTEAFF. The CDR3 bases are TGTGCCAGCAGACCGGACAGGGGTAAAGGGGGGAACACTGAAGCTTTCTTT.

The rearrangement uses TRBV6-1 and TRBJ2-3, with unresolved D. Trimming removed 8 bases from V and 2 bases from J, with 14 bases in between. CDR3 length equals 14 residues. Germline V gene sequence: CDR1 MNHNS, CDR2 SASEGT. The CDR3 DNA follows: TGTGCCAGCTCCTGGGCCTTAGACACAGATACGCAGTATTTT. Translation gives CASSWALDTDTQYF.

This clonotype was observed at least ten times. V and J are TRBV20-1 and TRBJ1-5; D is unresolved. V lost 0 bases to trimming and J lost 7 bases, with 10 bases between them. The length of the CDR3 is 13 residues. CDR1 is DFQATT, CDR2 SNEGSKA, per germline (reference sequence). The CDR3 loop is CSARETSRQPQHF. In DNA, the CDR3 is TGCAGTGCTAGAGAAACAAGCAGACAGCCCCAGCATTTT.